These T cell receptor beta chains were read from a single sample in a study of T cell responses to AZD1222 COVID-19 vaccine. The repertoire was sequenced with immunoSEQ multiplex PCR; TCRdb's copy has only in-frame clones and lacks some. Counted here are around 94,000 clones, about 85% occurring once; the ten biggest clones make up 4.5%. Sequencing was performed on peripheral blood, taken 28 days after the second AZD1222 dose. The receptors come from an adult who received the AZD1222 COVID-19 vaccine. Both conserved end residues are part of each CDR3. Each record gives: V gene, D gene, J gene, clone size, CDR3 protein, CDR3 DNA. The D gene is left open where the match is weak. Size is stated for part of the rows, as once, few or many counts, or as a class when the clone is expanded.

>TRBV19|NA|TRBJ1-1|NA
CASTLGAEAFF
TGTGCCAGTACCCTTGGCGCTGAAGCTTTCTTT
>TRBV4-1|NA|TRBJ1-2|few
CASSQDRTEYGNGYTF
TGCGCCAGCAGCCAAGATCGGACGGAGTATGGGAATGGCTACACCTTC
>TRBV2|NA|TRBJ1-2|NA
CASSRSGDYGYTF
TGTGCCAGCAGTAGGTCAGGGGACTATGGCTACACCTTC
>TRBV12-2|NA|TRBJ2-7|few
CASRLGSRDRIYEQYF
TGTGCAAGTCGCTTGGGAAGCCGGGACAGGATTTACGAGCAGTACTTC
>TRBV7-9|NA|TRBJ1-5|NA
CASSFEGLGQPQHF
TGTGCCAGCAGCTTTGAGGGGTTGGGTCAGCCCCAGCATTTT
>TRBV2|TRBD1|TRBJ1-1|NA
CASRFDRARTEAFF
TGTGCCAGCAGGTTTGACAGGGCGAGGACTGAAGCTTTCTTT
>TRBV19|NA|TRBJ1-5|few
CASSDMWAWQPQHF
TGTGCCAGTAGTGATATGTGGGCCTGGCAGCCCCAGCATTTT
>TRBV5-1|NA|TRBJ2-7|few
CASSGGNSQTYEQYF
TGCGCCAGCAGCGGCGGCAACTCCCAAACCTACGAGCAGTACTTC
>TRBV2|TRBD1|TRBJ2-7|NA
CASSSGTGVGEQYF
TGTGCCAGCTCCTCCGGGACAGGGGTGGGGGAGCAGTACTTC
>TRBV5-1|NA|TRBJ2-5|once
CASSLAMETQYF
TGCGCCAGCAGCTTGGCCATGGAGACCCAGTACTTC
>TRBV7-9|TRBD1|TRBJ1-6|NA
CASSSTGANSPLHF
TGTGCCAGCAGCTCGACAGGGGCGAATTCACCCCTCCACTTT
>TRBV11-2|NA|TRBJ1-6|NA
CASSFPGAGPNSPLHF
TGTGCCAGCAGCTTCCCGGGGGCGGGGCCTAATTCACCCCTCCACTTT
>TRBV29-1|TRBD2|TRBJ2-1|NA
CSAHKGLAGGEQFF
TGCAGCGCTCATAAGGGACTAGCGGGAGGTGAGCAGTTCTTC
>TRBV6-6|NA|TRBJ2-1|NA
CASSYGRVDHNEQFF
TGTGCCAGCAGTTACGGCAGGGTTGACCACAATGAGCAGTTCTTC
>TRBV9|NA|TRBJ2-3|NA
CASSVTGSNADTQYF
TGTGCCAGCAGCGTAACGGGATCAAACGCAGATACGCAGTATTTT
>TRBV7-9|NA|TRBJ2-1|NA
CASSLQGSVPYNEQFF
TGTGCCAGCAGCTTACAGGGATCGGTCCCCTACAATGAGCAGTTCTTC
>TRBV14|TRBD1|TRBJ2-5|NA
CASSQYRDREETQYF
TGTGCCAGCAGCCAGTACCGGGACAGGGAAGAGACCCAGTACTTC
>TRBV9|NA|TRBJ1-5|few
CASSFRPQHF
TGTGCCAGCAGCTTTCGGCCCCAGCATTTT
>TRBV11-2|NA|TRBJ2-1|NA
CASSPTNNEQFF
TGTGCCAGCAGTCCTACTAACAATGAGCAGTTCTTC
>TRBV3-1/TRBV3-2|TRBD1|TRBJ1-1|NA
CASSPAGQGVNTEAFF
TGTGCCAGCAGCCCCGCGGGACAGGGGGTGAACACTGAAGCTTTCTTT
>TRBV7-9|NA|TRBJ2-3|NA
CASMGSPGFSTDTQYF
TGTGCCAGCATGGGTTCGCCTGGATTCAGCACAGATACGCAGTATTTT
>TRBV2|NA|TRBJ2-7|NA
CASSESADRYYEQYF
TGTGCCAGCAGTGAATCGGCGGACAGATACTACGAGCAGTACTTC
>TRBV30|NA|TRBJ2-3|NA
CAWSRGGRSTDTQYF
TGTGCCTGGAGTAGAGGCGGTCGGAGCACAGATACGCAGTATTTT
>TRBV2|NA|TRBJ2-7|many
CASPPGLEGNEQYF
TGTGCCAGCCCCCCGGGCCTGGAGGGGAACGAGCAGTACTTC
>TRBV27|TRBD1|TRBJ2-7|NA
CASSSGQGGEQYF
TGTGCCAGCAGTTCCGGACAGGGAGGCGAGCAGTACTTC
>TRBV5-1|TRBD1|TRBJ1-2|NA
CASSLGQGNYGYTF
TGCGCCAGCAGCTTGGGACAGGGGAACTATGGCTACACCTTC
>TRBV13|NA|TRBJ2-7|NA
CASSPGRLESSEQYF
TGTGCCAGCAGCCCGGGACGCCTCGAGAGCTCCGAGCAGTACTTC
>TRBV19|TRBD2|TRBJ2-3|NA
CASTTSGSTDTQYF
TGTGCCAGTACGACTAGCGGGTCCACAGATACGCAGTATTTT
>TRBV9|TRBD1|TRBJ1-1|NA
CASSVGGGTEEAFF
TGTGCCAGCAGCGTAGGGGGCGGGACAGAAGAAGCTTTCTTT
>TRBV11-2|TRBD2|TRBJ2-7|NA
CASSFSLAGSYEQYF
TGTGCCAGCAGCTTTTCACTAGCGGGTTCCTACGAGCAGTACTTC
>TRBV6-6|TRBD1|TRBJ1-2|NA
CASSSASGGRGYTF
TGTGCCAGCAGTTCGGCGTCAGGGGGCAGGGGCTACACCTTC
>TRBV28|TRBD2|TRBJ2-1|NA
CASRGTSVNEQFF
TGTGCCAGCAGGGGGACTAGTGTCAATGAGCAGTTCTTC
>TRBV9|TRBD2|TRBJ2-5|NA
CASSVASGGPRGSQETQYF
TGTGCCAGCAGCGTAGCTTCGGGGGGGCCGAGAGGGAGCCAAGAGACCCAGTACTTC
>TRBV9|NA|TRBJ1-5|once
CASSVVDSNQPQHF
TGTGCCAGCAGCGTAGTAGATTCCAATCAGCCCCAGCATTTT
>TRBV7-9|NA|TRBJ2-3|NA
CATTPGDTQYF
TGTGCCACCACCCCGGGAGATACGCAGTATTTT
>TRBV5-1|TRBD2|TRBJ2-5|once
CASSLPAAGDQETQYF
TGCGCCAGCAGCTTGCCCGCAGCGGGAGACCAAGAGACCCAGTACTTC
>TRBV18|TRBD2|TRBJ2-2|NA
CASSPPGLAGGDGTGELFF
TGTGCCAGCTCACCACCGGGACTAGCGGGAGGCGACGGCACCGGGGAGCTGTTTTTT